These 15 T cell receptor beta chains originate from one sample sequenced in a study of OX40 agonist ivuxolimab in advanced cancers. Measured with immunoSEQ multiplex PCR; TCRdb has only the in-frame clones, and not every one. The table includes about 65,000 clones, around 90% detected once. Sample: CD4+ or CD8+ T cells sorted from blood, taken in a trial of the OX40 agonist ivuxolimab. The receptor set was obtained from an adult with an advanced solid tumor such as melanoma, head and neck, liver or kidney cancer.

The chain carries TRBV4-1 and TRBJ2-7; TRBD1 is a possible D gene (5 bases). CDR3 size: 15 residues. The germline V and J ends were trimmed by 4 bases and 3 bases, with 16 bases remaining between them. Germline-derived CDR1 and CDR2 are MGHRA and YSYEKL. The CDR3, as DNA: TGCGCCAGCAGCCCGCAACCAGGGCGCAACTACGAGCAGTACTTC. Encoded protein: CASSPQPGRNYEQYF.

The chain recombines TRBV5-6 with TRBJ2-3; the D is unclear. The V and J ends lost 0 bases and 2 bases respectively, with 10 bases between them. The CDR3 consists of 15 residues. Per germline, CDR1 SGHDT and CDR2 YYEEEE. The CDR3 protein is CASSLAWLDTDTQYF. CDR3 bases: TGTGCCAGCAGCTTGGCCTGGCTGGACACAGATACGCAGTATTTT. The full variable domain, completed using reference TRBV5-6 and TRBJ2-3, is DAGVTQSPTHLIKTRGQQVTLRCSPKSGHDTVSWYQQALGQGPQFIFQYYEEEERQRGNFPDRFSGHQFPNYSSELNVNALLLGDSALYLCASSLAWLDTDTQYFGPGTRLTVL.

V gene TRBV6-1 combines with J gene TRBJ2-5; D is tentatively TRBD1 or TRBD2 (6 bases each). V gave up 2 bases and J gave up 4 bases, with 17 bases separating them. Per germline, CDR1 MNHNS and CDR2 SASEGT. This CDR3 spans 16 amino acids. CDR3 in amino acids: CASSEKWGAGVETQYF. CDR3 DNA sequence: TGTGCCAGCAGTGAAAAGTGGGGGGCGGGTGTAGAGACCCAGTACTTC.

V gene TRBV10-2 combines with J gene TRBJ2-1; 12 bases align to TRBD1. This CDR3 region has 14 residues. V dropped 7 bases and J dropped 6; count of bases not matched to a gene: 4. Germline V gene sequence: CDR1 WSHSY, CDR2 SAAADI. The CDR3 protein is CASKWDRGPNEQFF. CDR3 nucleotide sequence: TGCGCCAGCAAGTGGGACAGGGGGCCCAATGAGCAGTTCTTC.

The J gene is TRBJ2-5, the V gene TRBV7-2; 8 positions match TRBD2. This CDR3 comprises 15 residues. CDR1 and CDR2 (germline): SGHTA, FQGNSA. The trim removed 7 bases at V and 3 bases at J, leaving 10 bases unmatched. The chain's CDR3 is CASTPRGAGEETQYF. CDR3 bases: TGTGCCAGCACTCCGCGGGGGGCGGGGGAAGAGACCCAGTACTTC.

This chain joins TRBV2 and TRBJ2-4; 11 positions match TRBD1. With 6 bases clipped from V and 1 base from J, the junction kept 5 bases outside the gene matches. The length of the CDR3 is 16 residues. Per the germline V gene, CDR1 is SNHLY and CDR2 is FYNNEI. CDR3 in DNA: TGTGCCAGCAGAGGACAGGGGGCGGGGGCCAAAAACATTCAGTACTTC. Translating it yields CASRGQGAGAKNIQYF.

V gene TRBV4-2 combines with J gene TRBJ2-7; the match to TRBD1 covers 7 bases. This CDR3 comprises 16 residues. Trimming removed 2 bases from V and 4 bases from J; junction bases left unmatched: 11. Germline CDR1 and CDR2: LGHNA and YNFKEQ. CDR3 bases: TGTGCCAGCAGCCAACCCTCCGGGACAGCTTCTTACGAGCAGTACTTC. This sequence encodes CASSQPSGTASYEQYF.

The J gene is TRBJ2-6, the V gene TRBV5-1, with a possible D match to TRBD2 (5 bases). Trimming removed 0 bases at V and 0 bases at J, with 16 bases between. CDR1 and CDR2 (germline): SGHRS, YFSETQ. This CDR3 has 19 residues. The CDR3 protein is CASSLGGGLAISGANVLTF. The CDR3 bases are TGCGCCAGCAGCTTGGGAGGCGGCCTAGCCATCTCTGGGGCCAACGTCCTGACTTTC.

This chain connects TRBV5-1 to TRBJ2-3; 11 bases fit TRBD1. Trimming cost V 4 bases and J 5 bases; bases outside gene matches: 9. Germline V gives CDR1 SGHRS, CDR2 YFSETQ. The CDR3 loop spans 16 amino acids. CDR3 bases: TGCGCCAGCAGCCGGGACAGGGGGAAAAGTGGAGATACGCAGTATTTT. This encodes CASSRDRGKSGDTQYF.

This CDR3 reads CASSRARELGTQYF. In DNA, the CDR3 is TGTGCCAGCTCACGAGCACGTGAGCTTGGGACCCAGTACTTC. The chain is built from TRBV18 and TRBJ2-5; D unclear. CDR3 length: 14 residues. Germline CDR1 and CDR2: KGHSH and LQKENI. V shed 4 bases and J shed 7 bases, with 16 bases lying between them.

The V call is TRBV5-4, the J call TRBJ2-3; 7 nucleotides line up with TRBD2. Looked up from germline, CDR1 is SGHNT and CDR2 is YYREEE (reference sequence). The ends lost 3 bases at V and 6 bases at J; junction bases unmatched: 13. The CDR3 has 16 residues. The CDR3: CASSYTALVGGDTQYF. The DNA for the CDR3 is TGTGCCAGCAGCTACACTGCTTTAGTGGGGGGGGATACGCAGTATTTT.

This chain uses TRBV11-2 with TRBJ1-1, with 7 positions matching TRBD1. V shed 5 bases and J 8 bases; nucleotides not matched to a gene: 11. Germline V gene lookup returns CDR1 SGHAT and CDR2 FQNNGV. The CDR3 totals 14 residues. CDR3 bases: TGTGCCAGCAGCCCACCCGTGCAAGGGGGCGAAGCTTTCTTT. This encodes CASSPPVQGGEAFF.

V gene TRBV5-4 combines with J gene TRBJ1-1, with D maybe TRBD1 (6 bases). In germline, CDR1 is SGHNT, CDR2 YYREEE (reference sequence). There are 13 residues in the CDR3. V lost 2 bases and J 7 bases, leaving 12 bases between the germline ends. Here the CDR3 DNA reads TGTGCCAGCAGCTTAATGGGGGCGGGTGAAGCTTTCTTT. Protein product: CASSLMGAGEAFF.

The chain recombines TRBV19 with TRBJ2-7, with 8 bases matching TRBD1. The CDR3 runs 14 residues. V lost 9 bases, J lost 2 bases, and 9 bases stayed unmatched. Germline V gene sequence: CDR1 LNHDA, CDR2 SQIVND (reference sequence). The chain's CDR3 is CASRRGTGPYEQYF. The CDR3 DNA follows: TGTGCCAGCCGCAGGGGGACAGGACCCTACGAGCAGTACTTC.

This chain joins TRBV5-1 and TRBJ1-2; D unclear. CDR1 SGHRS and CDR2 YFSETQ come from the germline V gene. V was clipped by 0 bases and J by 3 bases, with 9 bases between them. There are 14 residues in the CDR3. The CDR3 DNA is TGCGCCAGCAGCTTGGGGGATGACCACTATGGCTACACCTTC. Protein product: CASSLGDDHYGYTF.